This TCR beta chain was found in a study of blood T cell repertoires in COVID-19 (TCRdb year 2020). In terms of the full investigation: Samples from collaborators originated in the United States, Italy and Spain and spanned both the acute and convalescent phases of COVID-19. Sample metadata almost always included a de-identified subject ID, COVID-19 status, age in years and sex. Deeply sampled blood TCRbeta repertoires from subjects exposed to, actively infected with, or recovered from COVID-19 were included in the dataset. The material from the prospective study consisted of cDNA or gDNA derived from T cells, B-cell-depleted T cells, or PBMCs. The samples were drawn from two sources: the first 160 participants of the ongoing ImmuneRACE study, and fewer than 1,500 subjects contributed by 6 global collaborators. The repertoires were made available in a free public database intended to serve as a resource for research on the immune response to SARS-CoV-2. Where HLA class I and class II types were available, the types were taken from metadata supplied by the sample provider, not from assay-based typing.

The CDR3 runs 13 residues from the cysteine to the phenylalanine. This entry keeps only the CDR3 DNA: 39 bases, framed from base 1. As encoded in the germline V gene, CDR1 is SGHDT while CDR2 is YYEEEE. After removal of 2 bases from V and 8 bases from J, the junction retains 3 bases not matched to a gene. The immunoSEQ Assay, a bias-controlled multiplex PCR, was used to amplify TCRbeta CDR3 regions from genomic DNA. The source study handled its data this way. The number of nucleated cells in each sample was estimated from the amplification of reference gene primers within the assay. To quantify the absolute abundance of each unique TCRbeta CDR3 rearrangement, sequence reads were collapsed and filtered. For each sample, productive Simpson clonality was calculated by taking the square root of Simpson's diversity index across productive rearrangements. TCRdb retrieved this table from immuneACCESS and kept in-frame rearrangements only. Not all clones are present; in checked studies, unresolved V genes account for under half, and no reason is known for the remainder. V and J calls and clone size follow that table, whereas D and trimming were derived from the DNA. For this sample the table gives about 150,000 clones, of which about 85% were detected only once. The top ten clones comprise 0.6% to 0.65% of the sample.

In Seattle, one collaborating source enrolled patients while the infection was active and tracked those patients longitudinally over the course of disease. The collaborating institutions used their own protocols to collect whole blood in K2EDTA tubes. For TCRbeta analysis, collaborators shipped samples in one of three forms: frozen whole blood, isolated PBMCs, or DNA extracted from either of those sample types. A word on this clone: Its cognate antigen has yet to be identified. No base quality values were provided; no much bigger clone lies one nucleotide off.

General findings and caveats noted by the study authors: Clinical and demographic metadata were provided uncurated, with the amount varying by source and participant.

Material for sequencing was peripheral blood. This TCR was recovered from a man in his sixties with COVID-19, enrolled during active disease. Recombination joined TRBV5-6 with TRBJ1-4, with 7 bases matching TRBD1. The base sequence is TGTGCCAGCAGCTTAGACAGGGTGGAAAAACTGTTTTTT. Its protein product is CASSLDRVEKLFF.